Each of the 3 T cell receptor beta chains below was sequenced from the same sample in a study of T cell changes during pregnancy in multiple sclerosis. Generated by immunoSEQ multiplex PCR, the TCRdb table keeps only in-frame clones and is missing some. The table lists about 66,000 clones, around nine tenths of them singletons. Sequenced material: CD8+ T cells from peripheral blood mononuclear cells, taken before pregnancy. The receptor source for this set is a female donor with multiple sclerosis, enrolled in a pregnancy study.

The V gene is TRBV14, the J gene TRBJ2-7, with no clear D. The CDR3 is 13 amino acids. Germline V gene data show CDR1 as SGHDN and CDR2 as FVKESK. Deletions cut 3 bases from V and 2 bases from J, with 8 bases between. The CDR3 sequence: CASSHGRTYEQYF. CDR3 nucleotides: TGTGCCAGCAGCCATGGCAGAACCTACGAGCAGTACTTC. The full variable domain, with the rest looked up from reference TRBV14 and TRBJ2-7, is EAGVTQFPSHSVIEKGQTVTLRCDPISGHDNLYWYRRVMGKEIKFLLHFVKESKQDESGMPNNRFLAERTGGTYSTLKVQPAELEDSGVYFCASSHGRTYEQYFGPGTRLTVT.

The rearrangement links TRBV5-6 to TRBJ2-7; D call uncertain. V lost 0 bases to trimming and J lost 6 bases, with 10 bases between them. Germline V CDR1 and CDR2: SGHDT, YYEEEE. This CDR3 spans 13 amino acids. The CDR3 spells CASSLGGLVEQYF. The CDR3 DNA sequence: TGTGCCAGCAGCTTGGGCGGCCTGGTCGAGCAGTACTTC.

CDR3 residues: CASSSDPAGENGELFF. CDR3 bases: TGTGCCAGCAGTTCAGATCCGGCCGGGGAGAACGGGGAGCTGTTTTTT. V is TRBV9 and J is TRBJ2-2, with D perhaps TRBD2 (5 bases). The germline CDR1 and CDR2 sequences are SGDLS and YYNGEE. The V and J ends lost 5 bases and 7 bases respectively, with 21 bases between them. The CDR3 sequence is 16 residues long. Looking up the rest from reference TRBV9 and TRBJ2-2 gives the full variable domain: DSGVTQTPKHLITATGQRVTLRCSPRSGDLSVYWYQQSLDQGLQFLIQYYNGEERAKGNILERFSAQQFPDLHSELNLSSLELGDSALYFCASSSDPAGENGELFFGEGSRLTVL.